This TCR beta chain stems from a study of blood T cell repertoires in COVID-19. Study-wide background: Donors in the United States, Italy and Spain gave samples during acute or convalescent COVID-19. Sources were T cells, B-cell-depleted T cells, or PBMCs; the material itself was cDNA or gDNA.

Per the original data handling: Estimates of nucleated cell counts were drawn from the amplification of reference gene primers. TCRdb keeps only in-frame clones here, not all; method: immunoSEQ multiplex PCR. Clonal size and the V and J genes are those of that table, whereas D and trimming came from the DNA. In the table there are approximately 260,000 clones, roughly three quarters of which are singletons. The CDR3 has 18 amino acids. The V segment lost 2 bases and the J segment 0 bases; nucleotides outside the gene matches: 10. V usage is TRBV6-7 and J usage is TRBJ2-4, with 7 bases fitting TRBD2. TRBV6-7 is an ORF, with its function uncertain. This receptor was taken from a woman aged 40 to 50 with active or convalescent COVID-19. The sequencing input was peripheral blood. In DNA, the CDR3 is TGTGCCAGCAGTTACGAGATTAGAGGCGGGGGAGCCAAAAACATTCAGTACTTC. Its translation is CASSYEIRGGGAKNIQYF.